This section outlines one T cell receptor (beta chain) sequence together with its context. The entry originates in a study of blood T cell repertoires in COVID-19. Clones were sequenced by immunoSEQ multiplex PCR, and TCRdb holds only the in-frame ones, with some missing. The sample consists of 88,000 or so clones, about 85% of them appearing once. The CDR3 spans 15 residues. V was clipped by 2 bases and J by 1 base, with 10 bases between them. Germline V gene data show CDR1 as SGHRS and CDR2 as YFSETQ. Sequencing was done on a sample of peripheral blood. The receptor's source is a man between 60 and 75 years old with acute or convalescent COVID-19. The gene calls are TRBV5-1 and TRBJ2-1; perhaps TRBD1 as D (5 bases). The CDR3 DNA sequence: TGCGCCAGCAGCTTAAGGGGCCCTTCCTACAATGAGCAGTTCTTC. Protein: CASSLRGPSYNEQFF. The whole variable domain, filled in from reference TRBV5-1 and TRBJ2-1, reads KAGVTQTPRYLIKTRGQQVTLSCSPISGHRSVSWYQQTPGQGLQFLFEYFSETQRNKGNFPGRFSGRQFSNSRSEMNVSTLELGDSALYLCASSLRGPSYNEQFFGPGTRLTVL.